The rows below give T cell receptor beta chains drawn from one sample of a study of PD-L1 blockade in urothelial cancer. The table came from immunoSEQ multiplex PCR; TCRdb's copy has only in-frame clones and leaves some out. Of some 100,000 clones in the sample, around 93% were seen once. The sample was PBMCs, taken around atezolizumab (anti-PD-L1) treatment. The receptor set was obtained from a woman of 80 years or more with urothelial cancer. The CDR3 runs from the conserved cysteine through the conserved F or W. The D gene is left open where the match is weak. Size values are once, few and many counts, or a class for expanded clones, and some rows have none.

d_call,j_call,clone_size,v_call,cdr3_aa,cdr3_nt
-,TRBJ1-3,-,TRBV18,CASSLKQYSGNTIYF,TGTGCCAGCTCACTGAAACAGTACTCCGGAAACACCATATATTTT
-,TRBJ1-1,-,TRBV19,CANQDRHMNTEAFF,TGTGCCAATCAGGACAGACATATGAACACTGAAGCTTTCTTT
TRBD1,TRBJ1-1,-,TRBV5-1,CASSLGQGQPAFF,TGCGCCAGCAGCTTAGGACAGGGTCAACCTGCTTTCTTT
-,TRBJ1-1,-,TRBV9,CASSVDAGYMNTEAFF,TGTGCCAGCAGCGTAGACGCAGGGTATATGAACACTGAAGCTTTCTTT
TRBD1,TRBJ1-2,once,TRBV7-3,CASSPPGTGNRGYTF,TGTGCCAGCAGCCCGCCCGGGACAGGGAACAGGGGCTACACCTTC
-,TRBJ1-5,few,TRBV28,CATALQVQPQHF,TGTGCCACCGCACTACAGGTGCAGCCCCAGCATTTT
TRBD1,TRBJ1-5,-,TRBV5-1,CASSVGQGGNQPQHF,TGCGCCAGCAGCGTTGGACAGGGCGGCAATCAGCCCCAGCATTTT
TRBD1,TRBJ2-7,-,TRBV28,CASTLGGQGTDEQYF,TGTGCCAGCACTTTAGGAGGACAGGGTACCGACGAGCAGTACTTC
TRBD1,TRBJ1-1,few,TRBV12-5,CASGNDRGLVTEAFF,TGTGCTAGTGGTAACGACAGGGGGTTGGTCACTGAAGCTTTCTTT
-,TRBJ2-1,once,TRBV28,CASVGPGVGNEQFF,TGTGCCAGCGTAGGTCCCGGGGTAGGGAATGAGCAGTTCTTC
-,TRBJ2-5,-,TRBV6-1,CASSATGLETQYF,TGTGCCAGCAGTGCGACTGGTTTAGAGACCCAGTACTTC
-,TRBJ1-1,-,TRBV4-2,CASSQENRGRTEAFF,TGTGCCAGCAGCCAAGAGAATAGAGGGCGTACTGAAGCTTTCTTT
-,TRBJ1-1,-,TRBV7-8,CASSPDSALIEAFF,TGTGCCAGCAGCCCGGACAGTGCTCTTATTGAAGCTTTCTTT
-,TRBJ2-5,few,TRBV11-2,CASSSGQPQYF,TGTGCCAGCAGCTCTGGACAACCCCAGTACTTC
TRBD2,TRBJ2-7,-,TRBV19,CASSPRTSGSYEQYF,TGTGCCAGTAGTCCGCGGACTAGCGGGTCCTACGAGCAGTACTTC
TRBD1,TRBJ1-4,-,TRBV5-1,CASSAQGDPNEKLFF,TGCGCCAGCAGCGCACAGGGGGATCCAAATGAAAAACTGTTTTTT
TRBD1,TRBJ1-4,once,TRBV5-1,CASSLGPGQTNEKLFF,TGCGCCAGCAGCTTGGGACCGGGACAGACTAATGAAAAACTGTTTTTT
-,TRBJ1-2,-,TRBV28,CASTKGTGFNYGYTF,TGTGCCAGCACCAAAGGCACGGGGTTCAACTATGGCTACACCTTC
TRBD1,TRBJ2-5,-,TRBV7-9,CASSLARGLQETQYF,TGTGCCAGCAGCTTAGCAAGGGGGCTTCAAGAGACCCAGTACTTC
-,TRBJ1-1,-,TRBV15,CATSSEPQVPEAFF,TGTGCCACCAGCAGCGAACCACAGGTGCCTGAAGCTTTCTTT
-,TRBJ2-7,-,TRBV19,CASSLDFSLTYEQYF,TGTGCCAGTAGCCTGGACTTCTCCCTCACCTACGAGCAGTACTTC
TRBD2,TRBJ2-1,-,TRBV6-5,CASRATSVAYNEQFF,TGTGCCAGCAGGGCGACTAGCGTCGCCTACAATGAGCAGTTCTTC
-,TRBJ2-1,-,TRBV5-1,CASGSEVLSYNEQFF,TGCGCCAGCGGATCGGAGGTGCTAAGCTACAATGAGCAGTTCTTC
-,TRBJ2-6,-,TRBV18,CASSPGKEEFGANVLTF,TGTGCCAGCTCACCGGGGAAGGAGGAGTTTGGGGCCAACGTCCTGACTTTC
-,TRBJ2-5,-,TRBV5-4,CASSLIDQETQYF,TGTGCCAGCAGCTTGATCGACCAAGAGACCCAGTACTTC
TRBD2,TRBJ2-3,-,TRBV29-1,CSVPLAGPTDTQYF,TGCAGCGTACCACTAGCGGGCCCCACAGATACGCAGTATTTT
TRBD2,TRBJ2-1,-,TRBV9,CASSVLTSGMINNEQFF,TGTGCCAGCAGCGTCCTTACTAGCGGAATGATTAACAATGAGCAGTTCTTC
TRBD2,TRBJ2-1,-,TRBV2,CASSPLAGVRSEQFF,TGTGCCAGCAGCCCCCTAGCGGGAGTAAGGAGTGAGCAGTTCTTC
TRBD2,TRBJ2-1,-,TRBV28,CASSQRTSGSDEQFF,TGTGCCAGCAGCCAAAGGACTAGCGGGAGTGATGAGCAGTTCTTC
-,TRBJ2-2,once,TRBV15,CATSRGGTGELFF,TGTGCCACCAGCAGAGGAGGCACCGGGGAGCTGTTTTTT
-,TRBJ1-1,-,TRBV21-1,CASSKFIRQNTEAFF,TGTGCCAGCAGCAAATTCATCAGGCAGAACACTGAAGCTTTCTTT
-,TRBJ2-3,-,TRBV9,CASSVFSINTDTQYF,TGTGCCAGCAGCGTATTCTCTATCAACACAGATACGCAGTATTTT
TRBD1,TRBJ2-7,-,TRBV19,CASSPGQGVYEQYF,TGTGCCAGTAGCCCGGGACAGGGTGTGTACGAGCAGTACTTC
TRBD2,TRBJ2-2,-,TRBV5-4,CASSPGTSGRGINTGELFF,TGTGCCAGCAGCCCCGGGACTAGCGGGAGGGGGATTAACACCGGGGAGCTGTTTTTT
-,TRBJ2-3,once,TRBV5-4,CASSRAGLAQVDSTDTQYF,TGTGCCAGCAGCCGGGCAGGGCTAGCGCAAGTTGATAGCACAGATACGCAGTATTTT
TRBD1,TRBJ2-7,-,TRBV18,CASSPSSWGRDRGPYEQYF,TGTGCCAGCTCACCATCTTCCTGGGGCCGGGACAGGGGCCCCTACGAGCAGTACTTC
TRBD1,TRBJ1-1,once,TRBV28,CASSFLPGQGMNTEAFF,TGTGCCAGCAGTTTTCTCCCGGGACAGGGGATGAACACTGAAGCTTTCTTT
TRBD2,TRBJ2-2,-,TRBV7-2,CASRLAGTSGELFF,TGTGCCAGCAGACTAGCGGGAACCTCCGGGGAGCTGTTTTTT
TRBD2,TRBJ2-5,-,TRBV5-1,CASSHGTSGSQETQYF,TGCGCCAGCAGCCATGGGACTAGCGGGTCACAAGAGACCCAGTACTTC
TRBD2,TRBJ2-7,-,TRBV5-1,CASSLGAGLLYEQYF,TGCGCCAGCAGCTTAGGAGCGGGACTCCTCTACGAGCAGTACTTC
-,TRBJ1-1,-,TRBV19,CASSFRTAENTEAFF,TGTGCCAGCTCCTTTCGGACAGCCGAGAACACTGAAGCTTTCTTT
-,TRBJ1-2,-,TRBV2,CASSDAGYYGYTF,TGTGCCAGCAGTGACGCAGGATACTATGGCTACACCTTC
-,TRBJ1-5,-,TRBV19,CASTEGYSNQPQHF,TGTGCCAGTACGGAGGGTTATAGCAATCAGCCCCAGCATTTT
TRBD2,TRBJ2-1,-,TRBV11-2,CASSPYGLAGGRIDEQFF,TGTGCCAGCAGCCCCTACGGACTAGCGGGAGGAAGGATCGATGAGCAGTTCTTC
-,TRBJ2-7,-,TRBV7-9,CASSPLEGVLLYEQYF,TGTGCCAGCAGCCCCTTGGAAGGGGTCCTTCTCTACGAGCAGTACTTC
TRBD2,TRBJ2-5,-,TRBV7-3,CASSSRVAGTLGTQYF,TGTGCCAGCAGCTCCCGAGTAGCGGGTACCCTCGGGACCCAGTACTTC
-,TRBJ2-1,-,TRBV19,CASTPTGVSYNEQFF,TGTGCCAGTACCCCGACGGGAGTATCCTACAATGAGCAGTTCTTC
-,TRBJ1-3,-,TRBV6-5,CASRTDTTSGNTIYF,TGTGCCAGCAGAACTGACACAACCTCTGGAAACACCATATATTTT
-,TRBJ2-5,-,TRBV9,CASSARGVETQYF,TGTGCCAGCAGCGCCAGGGGGGTCGAGACCCAGTACTTC
TRBD2,TRBJ2-7,-,TRBV5-4,CASSSSGLAGLSSYEQYF,TGTGCCAGCAGCAGTTCGGGACTAGCGGGATTGAGCTCCTACGAGCAGTACTTC
TRBD1,TRBJ2-5,once,TRBV7-2,CASSPDRGVRETQYF,TGTGCCAGCAGCCCGGACAGGGGCGTGCGGGAGACCCAGTACTTC
TRBD2,TRBJ2-1,-,TRBV5-6,CASSFLAGYNEQFF,TGTGCCAGCAGCTTCCTAGCGGGGTACAATGAGCAGTTCTTC